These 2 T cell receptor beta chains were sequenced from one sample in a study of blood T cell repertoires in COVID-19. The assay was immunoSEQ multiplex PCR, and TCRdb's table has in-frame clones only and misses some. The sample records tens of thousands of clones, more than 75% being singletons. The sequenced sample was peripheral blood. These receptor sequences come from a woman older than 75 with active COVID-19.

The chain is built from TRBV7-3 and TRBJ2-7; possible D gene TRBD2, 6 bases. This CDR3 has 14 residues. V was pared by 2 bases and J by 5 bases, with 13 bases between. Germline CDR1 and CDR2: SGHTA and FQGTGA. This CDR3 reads CASSLLGGSHEQYF. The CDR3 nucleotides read TGTGCCAGCAGCTTACTAGGAGGGAGCCACGAGCAGTACTTC.

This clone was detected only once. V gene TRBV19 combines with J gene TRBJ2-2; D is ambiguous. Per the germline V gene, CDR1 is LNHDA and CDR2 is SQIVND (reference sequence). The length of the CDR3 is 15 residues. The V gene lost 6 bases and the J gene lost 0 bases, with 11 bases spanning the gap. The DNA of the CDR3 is TGTGCCAGTAGCCGACACATCGCGAACACCGGGGAGCTGTTTTTT. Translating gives CASSRHIANTGELFF. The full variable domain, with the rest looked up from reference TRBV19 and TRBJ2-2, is DGGITQSPKYLFRKEGQNVTLSCEQNLNHDAMYWYRQDPGQGLRLIYYSQIVNDFQKGDIAEGYSVSREKKESFPLTVTSAQKNPTAFYLCASSRHIANTGELFFGEGSRLTVL.